In its sample, the clone carrying this T cell receptor beta chain was seen many times. The V gene's germline CDR1 is PRHDT and CDR2 FYEKMQ (reference sequence). The CDR3 spans 17 residues. J gave up 2 bases and V 5 bases, and 8 bases lay outside the gene matches. Bulk TCR library preparation followed previously described methods with listed TCR primers. TCRdb re-analysed the PCR reads in MiXCR, keeping a single row per CDR3 protein. The sample includes fewer than 350,000 distinct CDR3 sequences, 20% to 25% seen only once; the top ten take roughly 0.86%. This sample was taken from a study of molecular identifiers for immune sequencing clone quantification.

The sequence derives from a human donor in good health. Some libraries in this study had Jurkat cell RNA spiked in. The sequencing sample was made of naive CD8+ T cells from blood, with Jurkat cell RNA spiked in. The subset was: FACS-sorted CD8+CD4-CCR7+CD45RA+ naive T cells. This sequence joins TRBV13 and TRBJ2-6; the match to TRBD1 covers 8 bases. CDR3 bases: TGTGCCAGCAGCCCGGACAGGGAGGATCCTGGGGCCAACGTCCTGACTTTC. Its protein product is CASSPDREDPGANVLTF.